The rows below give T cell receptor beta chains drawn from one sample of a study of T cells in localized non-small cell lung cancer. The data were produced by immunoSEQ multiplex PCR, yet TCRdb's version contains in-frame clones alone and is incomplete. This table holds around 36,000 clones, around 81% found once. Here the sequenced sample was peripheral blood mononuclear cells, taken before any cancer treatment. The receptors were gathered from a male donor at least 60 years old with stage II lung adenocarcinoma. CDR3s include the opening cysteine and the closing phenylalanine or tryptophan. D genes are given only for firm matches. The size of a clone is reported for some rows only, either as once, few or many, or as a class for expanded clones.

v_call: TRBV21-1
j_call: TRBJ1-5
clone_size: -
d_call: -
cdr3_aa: CASSKCESNQPQHF
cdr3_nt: TGTGCCAGCAGCAAATGTGAAAGCAATCAGCCCCAGCATTTT

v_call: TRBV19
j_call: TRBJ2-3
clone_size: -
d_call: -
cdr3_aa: CASSPGTDTQYF
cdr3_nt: TGTGCCAGTAGCCCAGGCACAGATACGCAGTATTTT

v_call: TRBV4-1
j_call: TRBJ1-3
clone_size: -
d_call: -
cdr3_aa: CASSLTDRSGNTIYF
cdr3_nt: TGCGCCAGCAGCCTCACAGATAGATCTGGAAACACCATATATTTT

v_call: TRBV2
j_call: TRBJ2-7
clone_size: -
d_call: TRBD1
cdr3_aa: CASSVEGQGRYEQYF
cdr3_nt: TGTGCCAGCAGTGTGGAAGGACAGGGGCGCTACGAGCAGTACTTC

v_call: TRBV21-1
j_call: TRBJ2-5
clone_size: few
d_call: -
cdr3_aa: CASTPPQGLVQETQYF
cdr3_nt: TGTGCCAGCACCCCCCCACAGGGATTGGTCCAAGAGACCCAGTACTTC

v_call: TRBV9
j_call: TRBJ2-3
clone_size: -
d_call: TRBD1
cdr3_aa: CASSSSDRATDTQYF
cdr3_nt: TGTGCCAGCAGCTCCTCGGACAGGGCCACAGATACGCAGTATTTT

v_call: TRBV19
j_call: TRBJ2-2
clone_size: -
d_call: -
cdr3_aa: CASSAPDRKTGELFF
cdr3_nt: TGTGCCAGTAGCGCCCCGGACAGAAAGACCGGGGAGCTGTTTTTT

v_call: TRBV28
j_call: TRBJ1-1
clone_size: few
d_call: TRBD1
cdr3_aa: CASSFPRGAFF
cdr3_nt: TGTGCCAGCAGTTTTCCCAGGGGGGCTTTCTTT

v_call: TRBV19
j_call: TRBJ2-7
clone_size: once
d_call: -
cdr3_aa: CASSILPGAGFEQYF
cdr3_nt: TGTGCCAGTAGTATCCTCCCGGGGGCCGGGTTCGAGCAGTACTTC

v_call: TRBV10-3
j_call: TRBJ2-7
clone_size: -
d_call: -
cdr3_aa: CAISGQGQGEQYF
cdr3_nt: TGTGCCATCAGTGGACAAGGGCAAGGGGAGCAGTACTTC

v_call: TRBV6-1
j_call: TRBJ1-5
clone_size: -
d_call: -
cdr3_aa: CASSVGYQPQHF
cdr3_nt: TGTGCCAGCAGTGTAGGGTATCAGCCCCAGCATTTT

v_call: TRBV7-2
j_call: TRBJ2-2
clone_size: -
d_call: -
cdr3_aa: CASSSGHHTGELFF
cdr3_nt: TGTGCCAGCAGCTCGGGACATCACACCGGGGAGCTGTTTTTT

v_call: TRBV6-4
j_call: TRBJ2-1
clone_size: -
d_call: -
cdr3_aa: CASSDSGYNEQFF
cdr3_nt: TGTGCCAGCAGTGACTCGGGCTACAATGAGCAGTTCTTC

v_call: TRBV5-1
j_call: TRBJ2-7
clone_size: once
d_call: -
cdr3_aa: CASTRTVSGGYEQYF
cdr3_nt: TGCGCCAGCACCCGCACGGTCTCCGGGGGCTACGAGCAGTACTTC

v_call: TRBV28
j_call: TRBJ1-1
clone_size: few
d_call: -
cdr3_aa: CASSMGNTEAFF
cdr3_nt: TGTGCCAGCAGTATGGGAAACACTGAAGCTTTCTTT

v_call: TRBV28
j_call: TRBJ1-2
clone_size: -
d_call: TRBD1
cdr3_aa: CASSLPTGIYGYTF
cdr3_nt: TGTGCCAGCAGTTTACCGACAGGGATTTATGGCTACACCTTC

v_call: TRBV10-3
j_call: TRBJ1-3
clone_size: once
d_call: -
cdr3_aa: CAISLDGSSGNTIYF
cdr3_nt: TGTGCCATCAGTTTGGACGGGAGCTCTGGAAACACCATATATTTT

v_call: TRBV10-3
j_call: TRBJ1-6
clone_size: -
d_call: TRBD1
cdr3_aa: CAISAGTDNSPLHF
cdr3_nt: TGTGCCATCAGTGCCGGGACAGATAATTCACCCCTCCACTTT